The 3 T cell receptor beta chains below come from one sample, sequenced in a study of graft-versus-host responses after intestinal transplantation. Antigen specificity for these receptors is unknown. Repertoires were generated with immunoSEQ multiplex PCR, while TCRdb's copy carries only in-frame clones and drops some. The profile shows around 100,000 clones, 90% to 95% of them singletons. The sample in question was unstimulated CD4+ T cells sorted from spleen or lymph node cells, obtained before transplant. All receptors come from a human donor who was the organ donor for an intestinal transplant.

The chain combines TRBV19 with TRBJ1-5, with TRBD1 matching over 8 bases. The CDR3 totals 14 residues. Germline trimming cut 3 bases from V and 7 bases from J; bases unmatched to any gene: 5. Germline CDR1 reads LNHDA; CDR2 reads SQIVND (reference sequence). The CDR3 reads CASSIRPGGQPQHF. The DNA for the CDR3 is TGTGCCAGTAGTATTAGGCCAGGGGGCCAGCCCCAGCATTTT.

The chain employs TRBV4-3 and TRBJ1-6, with 7 bases identical to TRBD1. V was pared by 0 bases and J by 7 bases, with 0 bases of the junction left unmatched. Per germline, CDR1 LGHNA and CDR2 YSLEER. The CDR3 is 14 amino acids. The CDR3 here is CASSQDRGNSPLHF. DNA for the CDR3: TGCGCCAGCAGCCAAGACAGGGGGAATTCACCCCTCCACTTT.

V gene TRBV19 combines with J gene TRBJ1-4; TRBD1 aligns across 8 bases. Losses at the gene ends were 11 bases for V and 8 bases for J; bases not matched to a gene: 22. Germline V CDR1 and CDR2: LNHDA, SQIVND (reference sequence). The CDR3 is 17 amino acids. CDR3 sequence reads: CASRGGQGALRGEKLFF. The DNA of the CDR3 is TGTGCCTCCCGTGGGGGCCAGGGGGCGCTTCGAGGGGAAAAACTGTTTTTT.